This TCR beta chain is from a study of cytomegalovirus exposure and HLA in healthy donors. Study findings and constraints: Among TCR beta chains, those listed as cytomegalovirus-associated numbered fewer than 200.

This clone was found a few times. Its antigen is unknown. The CDR3 is made up of 17 amino acids. The PCR used 60 Vbeta and 13 Jbeta primers. Here immunoSEQ multiplex PCR was the method, and the copy in TCRdb shows in-frame clones only, minus some. The table has about 110,000 clones, roughly 73% seen once. Sequences were obtained from PBMCs. The TCR was taken from a man aged 35 to 55 in good health and CMV-seronegative. This chain uses TRBV1 with TRBJ2-5; TRBD2 is the table's D call, not checked against the DNA. TRBV1 is noted as a pseudogene. This chain's CDR3 is CTSSQVGLPGGPETQYF. CDR3 nucleotide sequence: TGCACCAGCAGCCAAGTAGGCTTACCGGGGGGGCCCGAGACCCAGTACTTC.